This TCR beta chain emerged from a study of CD8 T cells in Susac syndrome (dated 2019 in TCRdb). Turning to the overall study: Repertoire sequencing was used to test whether CD8+ T cell activation and differentiation in Susac syndrome was antigen driven. The clonality of the CD8+ T cell repertoire was compared across some eleven healthy donors, around 14 Susac syndrome patients and roughly 15 multiple sclerosis patients. General findings and caveats noted by the study authors: The number of individuals in the TCR sequencing and HLA analysis was acknowledged as relatively small.

Concerning this clonotype: Its antigen remains unidentified. Base qualities were left out, and no much larger clone turns up one base away.

Peripheral blood CD8+ and CD4+ T cells from healthy donors, Susac syndrome patients and multiple sclerosis patients were profiled using high-throughput TCR beta sequencing. Treatment-naive patients with stable or active relapsing-remitting disease fulfilling revised McDonald criteria were used as multiple sclerosis controls. Bulk CD8+ and CD4+ T cells were purified by magnetic negative isolation, whereas CD8+ TEMRA cells were enriched by FACS. Blood was drawn into EDTA tubes, processed within 24 hours, and PBMCs were isolated by density gradient centrifugation. PBMCs intended for TCR sequencing were cryopreserved in liquid nitrogen and were subsequently thawed in a 37 degrees C water bath. The sorted or isolated CD4+, CD8+ and CD8+ TEMRA cells had a purity of 90% or higher. RNA was extracted using the RNeasy kit, and 0.5 to 1 microgram was reverse transcribed with random hexamers. TCR beta CDR3 regions were amplified with the immunoSEQ multiplex PCR assay covering 54 Vbeta and 13 Jbeta segments. Bias from PCR amplification was corrected by using a synthetic template baseline for primer optimization and for computational correction. In the source study's methods: Only productive sequences were kept, with reads annotated to V, D and J genes according to IMGT and analyzed in immunoSEQ Analyzer. Clonality was calculated as one minus the Shannon entropy normalized by log2 of the number of productive unique sequences. For each patient and control, public and private clones were evaluated within the 100 most prevalent clones. A clone was defined as Susac-specific if it was absent from the healthy and MS cohorts, from about 1,100 published viral clones and from other ImmuneACCESS disease sequences. In-frame beta chains were kept once TCRdb had trimmed the public reads at Q25 with fastp and called clones with MiXCR. Every CDR3 protein is listed once, alongside the most common genes and DNA of its rows. V and J calls and clone size were set by TCRdb, not the authors. The sample data list about 130,000 distinct CDR3 sequences, and more than 75% of these were observed just once. The ten largest clones add up to around 0.22% of the sample.

The sequencing input was CD8+ T cells from PBMCs. The source is a human donor with multiple sclerosis.

The CDR3 protein: CASSQSRDLLNTEAFF. The nucleotide sequence reads TGTGCCAGCAGCCAGTCCCGGGACCTTCTGAACACTGAAGCTTTCTTT. This sequence uses TRBV14 and TRBJ1-1; a tentative D match to TRBD1 spans 5 bases. The CDR3 has 16 amino acids, counting the end cysteine and phenylalanine. The CDR3 DNA has 48 bases and is translated from base 1. Trimming costs V 3 bases and J 0 bases, and their ends lie 14 bases apart. Taken from the germline V gene, the CDR1 and CDR2 loops are SGHDN and FVKESK.